This T cell receptor beta chain stems from a study of shared clonotypes between healthy human individuals. About the research overall: Every donor yielded three CD4 naive, three CD4 memory, two CD8 naive and one CD8 memory plate. Overall study findings and caveats: Exclusively blood specimens were collected; tissue repertoires likely differ.

Profiling relied on immunoSEQ multiplex PCR, and the TCRdb table lists in-frame clones only, not all of them. The table shows 2 million to 2.5 million clones, with 93% occurring only once. Turning to this clone: Its specificity is unknown. The identical CDR3 is also encoded by other nucleotide sequences in the sample.

Trimming stripped 2 bases from V and 1 base from J, with 5 bases between. The CDR3 is 13 residues long. The germline V gene has CDR1 SGHVS and CDR2 FQNEAQ. This sequence originates from a man between 18 and 29 years old in good health. Some clones in this sample may be carry-over from other donors' samples. This chain links TRBV7-8 with TRBJ2-5; TRBD1 is a possible D gene (5 bases). The sample comprised naive CD4+ T cells from PBMCs. Indicated subset: CD45RA+ positively selected. The CDR3 here is CASSLRGQETQYF. The CDR3 bases are TGTGCCAGCAGCTTAAGGGGCCAAGAGACCCAGTACTTC.